These 10 T cell receptor beta chains originate from one sample sequenced in a study of T cell repertoires in cytomegalovirus infection. One entry per CDR3 protein results from TCRdb running MiXCR on the reads. The repertoire has 640,000 or so distinct CDR3 sequences, around 35% of them found once; the top ten carry about 20%. Their target antigens are unknown. The input for sequencing was cultured PBMCs, taken from culture after CMV antigen stimulation. The receptors were sampled from a human donor in good health (CMV status not recorded). Some clones in this sample may be carry-over from other donors' samples.

This chain connects TRBV11-2 to TRBJ2-5, with 9 bases matching TRBD2. This CDR3 spans 15 amino acids. Losses at the gene ends were 5 bases for V and 5 bases for J; bases not matched to a gene: 9. CDR1 is SGHAT and CDR2 is FQNNGV in the germline V gene. The CDR3 spells CASSPGPSGTETQYF. As DNA, the CDR3 is TGTGCCAGCAGCCCCGGTCCTAGCGGGACGGAGACCCAGTACTTC.

The rearrangement joins TRBV5-6 to TRBJ2-1, with D unclear. Per germline, CDR1 SGHDT and CDR2 YYEEEE. The CDR3 length is 15 residues. V lost 1 base and J lost 4, with 12 bases in between. This CDR3 reads CASSLSLWDYNEQFF. The CDR3 coding sequence is TGTGCCAGCAGCTTGTCCCTCTGGGATTACAATGAGCAGTTCTTC.

There are a few counts of this clonotype. The chain carries TRBV6-1 and TRBJ1-2, with 10 bases that match TRBD1. Trimming removed 6 bases from V and 7 bases from J; junction bases left unmatched: 5. CDR1 and CDR2 from the germline V gene are MNHNS and SASEGT. This CDR3 has 13 amino acids. The CDR3 spells CASRGTGDGGYTF. DNA for the CDR3: TGTGCCAGCAGAGGGACAGGGGATGGTGGCTACACCTTC.

This clonotype was observed a handful of times. The genes are TRBV7-2 and TRBJ2-7; TRBD1 matches at 7 bases. The germline gives CDR1 SGHTA, CDR2 FQGNSA. The V and J ends lost 3 bases and 7 bases, in that order; junction bases with no gene match: 6. The CDR3 spans 13 residues. CDR3 region: CASSFSQGMEQYF. As DNA, the CDR3 is TGTGCCAGCAGCTTCTCACAGGGGATGGAGCAGTACTTC.

This clonotype was picked up a small number of times. This chain joins TRBV4-1 and TRBJ1-4; 7 bases are shared with TRBD1. V trimming: 4 bases; J trimming: 4 bases; junction bases outside the gene matches: 3. The length of the CDR3 is 14 residues. Germline CDR1 is MGHRA and CDR2 is YSYEKL. CDR3 coding DNA: TGCGCCAGCAGCCGTGGGACAGATAATGAAAAACTGTTTTTT. Amino acid sequence: CASSRGTDNEKLFF.

The chain carries TRBV3-1 and TRBJ1-2; 8 bases line up with TRBD1. J lost 4 bases, V lost 5 bases, and 9 bases had no gene match. Germline values: CDR1 LGHDT, CDR2 YNNKEL (reference sequence). There are 15 residues in the CDR3. CDR3: CASSTGTGLFYGYTF. The CDR3 DNA reads TGTGCCAGCAGCACCGGGACAGGACTCTTCTATGGCTACACCTTC.

Only a few counts were recorded for this clonotype. Germline is not matched at one junction end, which may reflect a read error. The chain has TRBV18 and TRBJ1-3; TRBD1 might be the D (5 bases). The CDR3 extends over 14 amino acids. Germline V CDR1 and CDR2: KGHSH, LQKENI. The chain's CDR3 is CASLPQESGNTIYF. The CDR3 nucleotides read TGTGCCAGCTTACCACAGGAATCTGGAAACACCATATATTTT.

This clonotype was recorded many times. V is TRBV7-8 and J is TRBJ2-3, with D possibly called TRBD1 or TRBD2 (5 bases each). Trimming removed 3 bases from V and 4 bases from J, with 11 bases in between. CDR3 length: 14 residues. CDR1 is SGHVS and CDR2 is FQNEAQ in the germline V gene. The CDR3 region is CASSFSGRPDTQYF. The CDR3 region has the DNA TGTGCCAGCAGCTTTTCGGGACGACCAGATACGCAGTATTTT. The full variable domain, rest sourced from reference TRBV7-8 and TRBJ2-3, is GAGVSQSPRYKVAKRGQDVALRCDPISGHVSLFWYQQALGQGPEFLTYFQNEAQLDKSGLPSDRFFAERPEGSVSTLKIQRTQQEDSAVYLCASSFSGRPDTQYFGPGTRLTVL.

In its sample, this clonotype was seen many times. The chain carries TRBV6-5 and TRBJ1-2; no definite D call. CDR3 length equals 13 residues. The V gene lost 5 bases and the J gene lost 2 bases, with 9 bases spanning the gap. Germline CDR1 is MNHEY and CDR2 is SVGAGI. CDR3 coding DNA: TGTGCCAGCAGTCCGACGGTGAACTATGGCTACACCTTC. It yields the protein CASSPTVNYGYTF.

In this sample, this clonotype turned up many times. The chain carries TRBV7-8 and TRBJ1-1, with D hard to call. V was clipped by 2 bases and J by 2 bases, with 15 bases between them. The CDR3 loop spans 16 amino acids. CDR1 is SGHVS and CDR2 is FQNEAQ in the germline V gene. The CDR3 bases are TGTGCCAGCAGCTTATTATGGGCCAGAACTAACACTGAAGCTTTCTTT. Its protein is CASSLLWARTNTEAFF.